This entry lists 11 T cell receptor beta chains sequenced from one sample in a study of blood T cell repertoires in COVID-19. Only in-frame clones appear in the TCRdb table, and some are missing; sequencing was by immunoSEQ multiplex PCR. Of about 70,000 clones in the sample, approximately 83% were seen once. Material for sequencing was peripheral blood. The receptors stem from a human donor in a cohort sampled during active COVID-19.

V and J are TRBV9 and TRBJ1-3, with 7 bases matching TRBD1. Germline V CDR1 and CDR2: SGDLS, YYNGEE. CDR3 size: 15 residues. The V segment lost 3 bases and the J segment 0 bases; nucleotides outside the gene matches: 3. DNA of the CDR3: TGTGCCAGCAGCGCGACAGGGAACTCTGGAAACACCATATATTTT. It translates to CASSATGNSGNTIYF.

For the CDR3, the DNA is TGTGCGGCGCGGGCCTCCTATAATTCACCCCTCCACTTT. This gives the protein CAARASYNSPLHF. The V call is TRBV12-3 or TRBV12-4, the J call TRBJ1-6; no reliable D call. CDR3 length: 13 residues.

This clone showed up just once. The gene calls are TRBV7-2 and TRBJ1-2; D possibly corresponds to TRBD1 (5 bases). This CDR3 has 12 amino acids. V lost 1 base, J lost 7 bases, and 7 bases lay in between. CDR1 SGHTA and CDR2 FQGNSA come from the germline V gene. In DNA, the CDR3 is TGTGCCAGCAGCTTAGGTAGGGGTGGCTACACCTTC. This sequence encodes CASSLGRGGYTF. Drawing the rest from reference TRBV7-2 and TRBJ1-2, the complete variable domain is GAGVSQSPSNKVTEKGKDVELRCDPISGHTALYWYRQSLGQGLEFLIYFQGNSAPDKSGLPSDRFSAERTGGSVSTLTIQRTQQEDSAVYLCASSLGRGGYTFGSGTRLTVV.

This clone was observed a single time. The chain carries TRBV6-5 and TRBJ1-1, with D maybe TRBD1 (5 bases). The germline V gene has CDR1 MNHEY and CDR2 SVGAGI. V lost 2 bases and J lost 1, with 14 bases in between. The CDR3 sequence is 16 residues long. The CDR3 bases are TGTGCCAGCAGTTACGACAGCCGGCCAGAGAACACTGAAGCTTTCTTT. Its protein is CASSYDSRPENTEAFF.

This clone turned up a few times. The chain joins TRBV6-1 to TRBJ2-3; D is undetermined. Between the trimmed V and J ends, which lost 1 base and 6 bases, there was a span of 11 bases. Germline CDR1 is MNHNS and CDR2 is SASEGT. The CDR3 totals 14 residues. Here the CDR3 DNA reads TGTGCCAGCAGTGAAGGAAAGGAGACTGATACGCAGTATTTT. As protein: CASSEGKETDTQYF.

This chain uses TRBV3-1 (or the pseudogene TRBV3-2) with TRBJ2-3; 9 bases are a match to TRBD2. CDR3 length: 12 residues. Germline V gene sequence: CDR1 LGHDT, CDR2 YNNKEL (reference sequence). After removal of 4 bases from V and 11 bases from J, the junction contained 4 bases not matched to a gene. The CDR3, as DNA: TGTGCCAGCAGCCGAAGCGGGGGGAGGCAGTATTTT. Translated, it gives CASSRSGGRQYF.

The CDR3 nucleotides are TGTGCCAGCAGTTTGGGCGGGGCAACCTACGAGCAGTACTTC. Translating it yields CASSLGGATYEQYF. The chain joins TRBV28 to TRBJ2-7; D perhaps matches TRBD2 (6 bases). The germline V gene encodes CDR1 MDHEN and CDR2 SYDVKM. V was cut by 3 bases and J by 2 bases, with 11 bases left in between. The CDR3 spans 14 residues.

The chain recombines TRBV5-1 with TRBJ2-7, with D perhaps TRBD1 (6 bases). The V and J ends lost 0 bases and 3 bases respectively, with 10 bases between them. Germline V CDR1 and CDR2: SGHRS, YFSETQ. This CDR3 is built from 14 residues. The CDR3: CASSLGTAFYEQYF. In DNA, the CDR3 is TGCGCCAGCAGCTTGGGGACAGCCTTCTACGAGCAGTACTTC.

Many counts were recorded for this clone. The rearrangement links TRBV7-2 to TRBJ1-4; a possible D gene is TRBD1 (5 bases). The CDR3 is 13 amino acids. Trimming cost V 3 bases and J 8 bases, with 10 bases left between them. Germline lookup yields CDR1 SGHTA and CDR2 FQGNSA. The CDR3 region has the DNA TGTGCCAGCAGCTTTCGGGCAGGGGAAAAACTGTTTTTT. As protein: CASSFRAGEKLFF.

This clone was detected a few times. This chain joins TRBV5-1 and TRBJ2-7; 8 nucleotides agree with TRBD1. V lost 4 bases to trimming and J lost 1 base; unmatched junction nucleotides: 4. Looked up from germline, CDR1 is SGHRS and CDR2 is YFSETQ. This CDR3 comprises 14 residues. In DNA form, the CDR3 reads TGCGCCAGCAGCGCGGGGACAGGATCCTACGAGCAGTACTTC. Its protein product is CASSAGTGSYEQYF.

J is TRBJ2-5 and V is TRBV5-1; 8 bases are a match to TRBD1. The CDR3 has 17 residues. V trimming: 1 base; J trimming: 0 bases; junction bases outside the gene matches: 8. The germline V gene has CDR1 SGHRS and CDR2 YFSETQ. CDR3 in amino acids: CASSLSPGQGNQETQYF. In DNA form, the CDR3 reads TGCGCCAGCAGCTTGTCCCCCGGACAGGGCAACCAAGAGACCCAGTACTTC.